This is a list of T cell receptor beta chains from one sample in a study of CD8 T cells in ankylosing spondylitis. A single record per CDR3 protein comes from TCRdb applying MiXCR to the 5' RACE reads. The data contain approximately 540,000 distinct CDR3 sequences, approximately 12% of them singletons. Material for sequencing was blood, either unsorted or a sorted T cell fraction (not recorded which). All receptors derive from a male donor with ankylosing spondylitis. Both conserved end residues are part of each CDR3. The order of the fields is J gene, D gene, V gene, clone size, CDR3 DNA, CDR3 protein. A D gene is named only where the DNA matches it firmly. Clone sizes are given selectively: once, few, many, or a class where the clone is expanded.

TRBJ1-1 TRBD1 TRBV18 few TGTGCCAGCTCACCACCGATCAGGGGGCGCGACACTGAAGCTTTCTTT CASSPPIRGRDTEAFF
TRBJ2-4 TRBD1 TRBV6-1 - TGTGCCAGCAGACCCGGGACAGCGAAGCACATTCAGTACTTC CASRPGTAKHIQYF
TRBJ2-1 - TRBV21-1 few TGTGCCAGCAGCAAAGCGCGGGACTTCTGTAGTGAGCAGTTCTTC CASSKARDFCSEQFF
TRBJ1-5 - TRBV12-3/TRBV12-4 - TGTGCCAGCAGTTTAGCGGGATCCGGAAGCCAGCCCCAGCATTTT CASSLAGSGSQPQHF
TRBJ2-1 - TRBV20-1 - TGCAGTGCCCTGGCCGGGACACGCATCCCGGGCTCCTACAATGAGCAGTTCTTC CSALAGTRIPGSYNEQFF
TRBJ1-1 TRBD1 TRBV11-2 - TGTGCCAGCAGCTTCACCCCGGTAGGACAGGGGGCCAACACTGAAGCTTTCTTT CASSFTPVGQGANTEAFF
TRBJ2-2 TRBD1 TRBV10-2 - TGCGCCAGCAGCAGGACAGGGTCGTACGGGGAGCTGTTTTTT CASSRTGSYGELFF
TRBJ1-1 - TRBV5-1 - TGCGCCAGCAGCTTGCTTGGGCAACAGGCTGAAGCTTTCTTT CASSLLGQQAEAFF
TRBJ2-7 - TRBV20-1 few TGCAGTGCTAGAGATCCGGTACCCCAAACCTACGAGCAGTACTTC CSARDPVPQTYEQYF
TRBJ2-5 TRBD2 TRBV29-1 many TGCAGCGTAAGACTAGCGGGAGGGGTGAGGGCCCAGTACTTC CSVRLAGGVRAQYF
TRBJ1-1 - TRBV27 many TGTGCCAGCAGCTTATTCAGGAACACTGAAGCTTTCTTT CASSLFRNTEAFF
TRBJ2-2 TRBD1 TRBV9 - TGTGCCAGCAGCGAACGACAGGGCCTACACGGGGAGCTGTTTTTT CASSERQGLHGELFF
TRBJ1-2 - TRBV13 - TGTGCCAGCAGCCGCCGGGGGGATGGCTACACCTTC CASSRRGDGYTF
TRBJ2-1 - TRBV5-4 few TGTGCCAGCAGCCCTAACAGGGGAGGGAATGAGCAGTTCTTC CASSPNRGGNEQFF
TRBJ1-3 - TRBV2 - TGTGCCAGCAGTGAAAGGCGGGGGACGGTGGGAAACACCATATATTTT CASSERRGTVGNTIYF
TRBJ2-7 TRBD1 TRBV20-1 - TGCAGTGCTAGAGATCGGACAGGGTATAGCGAGCAGTACTTC CSARDRTGYSEQYF
TRBJ2-2 TRBD2 TRBV7-8 - TGTGCCAGCAGGCCCGGGGGGAGTAGAAAAACCGGGGAGCTGTTTTTT CASRPGGSRKTGELFF
TRBJ1-4 TRBD1 TRBV7-9 few TGTGCCAGCAGCTTAGTCCGGGACAGCTTAGAAAAACTGTTTTTT CASSLVRDSLEKLFF
TRBJ1-5 TRBD1 TRBV29-1 - TGCAGCGTTGCCCAGGGGGGCGTTGGCAATCAGCCCCAGCATTTT CSVAQGGVGNQPQHF
TRBJ2-5 - TRBV20-1 - TGCAGTGCTAGATCGTCCTGGGGCACTTGGTACCAAGAGACCCAGTACTTC CSARSSWGTWYQETQYF
TRBJ2-3 TRBD2 TRBV19 few TGTGCCAGTAGTATGCTAGCGGGAGGGCCTGATACGCAGTATTTT CASSMLAGGPDTQYF
TRBJ2-1 - TRBV5-1 - TGCGCCAGCAGCCAAATCGGGACGGCTGAGCAGTTCTTC CASSQIGTAEQFF
TRBJ1-4 TRBD1 TRBV4-2 - TGTGCCAGCAGCCAAGATGGACAGGCAACTAATGAAAAACTGTTTTTT CASSQDGQATNEKLFF
TRBJ1-3 - TRBV7-2 - TGTGCCAGCAGCATCAGCCGCTCTGGAAACACCATATATTTT CASSISRSGNTIYF
TRBJ1-3 - TRBV3-1 - TGTGCCAGCAGCCAAGGTGTCAGGGCCTCTGGAAACACCATATATTTT CASSQGVRASGNTIYF
TRBJ1-1 - TRBV2 - TGTGCCAGCAGTGTTTCAGAGTCGAACACTGAAGCTTTCTTT CASSVSESNTEAFF
TRBJ2-5 - TRBV29-1 many TGCAGCCTTAGGATAGGGGGTTTGTTGGAGACCCAGTACTTC CSLRIGGLLETQYF
TRBJ2-1 - TRBV6-1 - TGTGCCAGCAATACCCCGGGGACTTACAATGAGCAGTTCTTC CASNTPGTYNEQFF
TRBJ2-1 - TRBV15 many TGTGCCACCAGCAGAGATGTAGGTTCCAATGAGCAGTTCTTC CATSRDVGSNEQFF
TRBJ2-1 TRBD2 TRBV5-1 few TGCGCCAGCAGCCCGGGGGGCGGGAGGGCCTACAATGAGCAGTTCTTC CASSPGGGRAYNEQFF
TRBJ1-1 - TRBV29-1 - TGCAGCGTCCTCCGGCGGGGTTACACTGAAGCTTTCTTT CSVLRRGYTEAFF
TRBJ1-1 - TRBV3-1 - TGTGCCAGCAGCCAACCTGGTCGGGGGACTGAAGCTTTCTTT CASSQPGRGTEAFF
TRBJ1-2 - TRBV20-1 - TGCAGTGCGCCCAACTATGGCTACACCTTC CSAPNYGYTF
TRBJ1-1 - TRBV5-1 many TGCGCCAGCAGCTTTCTTGGGGGGCAGAACACTGAAGCTTTCTTT CASSFLGGQNTEAFF
TRBJ1-5 - TRBV2 - TGTGCCAGCCAGTCAACCACAGGGAATCAGCCCCAGCATTTT CASQSTTGNQPQHF
TRBJ1-1 TRBD1 TRBV18 - TGTGCCAGCTCACCAGGGACAGGGTGGCGCACTGAAGCTTTCTTT CASSPGTGWRTEAFF
TRBJ1-1 - TRBV3-1 - TGTGCCAGCAGCCAAATGTCGGCAGGCATTAACACTGAAGCTTTCTTT CASSQMSAGINTEAFF
TRBJ2-1 TRBD2 TRBV6-1 few TGTGCCAGCAGTGAGACTAGCGGGAGTCACAATGAGCAGTTCTTC CASSETSGSHNEQFF